This T cell receptor (beta chain) was identified in a study of blood T cell repertoires in COVID-19. Study-level information: The analysed material was cDNA or gDNA that came from T cells, B-cell-depleted T cells, or PBMCs.

Sequencing used immunoSEQ multiplex PCR; TCRdb keeps in-frame clones, though not all of them. The table has 210,000 or so clones, 70% to 85% seen once. V was trimmed by 1 base and J by 10 bases, leaving 11 bases between them. Germline V gene sequence: CDR1 MNHEY, CDR2 SVGAGI. This CDR3 is 14 amino acids long. The sequencing input was peripheral blood. The source of this sequence is a woman over 75 with COVID-19, enrolled during active disease. This rearrangement joins TRBV6-5 to TRBJ1-6; perhaps TRBD1 as D (5 bases). The CDR3 nucleotides are TGTGCCAGCAGTTACTTGGGGGAGGAATCACCCCTCCACTTT. Residues: CASSYLGEESPLHF.